This T cell receptor (beta chain) was captured in a study of cytomegalovirus exposure and HLA in healthy donors. General observations from the study: CMV serostatus alone was available as immune exposure information. The dataset shows that most TCR sequences were rare, while some public TCRs occurred in many donors.

This CDR3 region has 14 residues. Trimming shortened V by 1 base and J by 4 bases, and 10 bases separated the two germline ends. The germline CDR1 and CDR2 sequences are SGHTA and FQGNSA. Regarding this clone: What it binds is unknown.

The PCR contained 60 Vbeta and 13 Jbeta primers. The assay was immunoSEQ multiplex PCR, and TCRdb's table has in-frame clones only and misses some. The profile shows 100,000 to 150,000 clones, roughly 78% of them singletons. The chain couples TRBV7-2 to TRBJ2-5, with D possibly matching TRBD2 (7 bases). The clonotype comes from a man aged 25-40 years in good health and CMV-seropositive. The sample consisted of PBMCs. The CDR3 DNA follows: TGTGCCAGCAGCTTAGGGGGGGGGCGAGAGACCCAGTACTTC. This gives the protein CASSLGGGRETQYF. The full variable domain, in which reference TRBV7-2 and TRBJ2-5 provide the parts outside the CDR3, is GAGVSQSPSNKVTEKGKDVELRCDPISGHTALYWYRQSLGQGLEFLIYFQGNSAPDKSGLPSDRFSAERTGGSVSTLTIQRTQQEDSAVYLCASSLGGGRETQYFGPGTRLLVL.